This record looks at one T cell receptor (beta chain) sequence and its context. Its antigen is still unknown. The CDR3 spans 17 residues. Trimming removed 1 base from V and 0 bases from J, with 13 bases in between. Germline V gene data show CDR1 as LGHDT and CDR2 as YNNKEL (reference sequence). TCRdb itself ran the 5' RACE reads through MiXCR, one entry per CDR3 protein. The sample has about 630,000 distinct CDR3 sequences, approximately 13% seen once. The data were taken from a study of T cells after yellow fever vaccination. On the study more broadly: Libraries from low-cell-number fractions were prepared with the SMART-Seq v4 Ultra Low Input RNA kit. Points from the study as a whole: Repertoires obtained by FACS sorting could include abundant clonotypes that entered as contaminants from the bulk population. The booster response re-showed most primary clones: around 96% CD4, more than 80% CD8. On re-exposure, the response was weaker but peaked faster, at day 5 versus 15.

The input for sequencing was PBMCs, taken on the day of the yellow fever booster vaccination. The chain recombines TRBV3-1 with TRBJ2-1, with D possibly TRBD2 on 5 matching bases. The source is a man between 25 and 39 years old who received the YFV17D yellow fever vaccine. The CDR3 DNA reads as TGTGCCAGCAGCCAAGGGGAGACTTCTAGCTCCTACAATGAGCAGTTCTTC. Protein sequence: CASSQGETSSSYNEQFF.